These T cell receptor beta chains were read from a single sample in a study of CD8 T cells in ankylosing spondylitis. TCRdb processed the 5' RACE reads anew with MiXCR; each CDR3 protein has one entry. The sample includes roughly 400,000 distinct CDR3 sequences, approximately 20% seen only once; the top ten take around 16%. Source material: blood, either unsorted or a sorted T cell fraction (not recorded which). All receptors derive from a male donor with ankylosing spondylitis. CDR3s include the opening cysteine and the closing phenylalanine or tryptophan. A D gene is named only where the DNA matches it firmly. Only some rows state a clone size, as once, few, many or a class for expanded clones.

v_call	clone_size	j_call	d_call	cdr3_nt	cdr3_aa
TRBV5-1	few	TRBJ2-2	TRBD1	TGCGCCAGCAGACGAGGACAGGGCTTAGCAACCGGGGAGCTGTTTTTT	CASRRGQGLATGELFF
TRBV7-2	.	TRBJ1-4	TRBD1	TGTGCCAGCAGCAAGACAGGGGGCTTTAATGAAAAACTGTTTTTT	CASSKTGGFNEKLFF
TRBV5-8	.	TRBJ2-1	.	TGTGCCAGCATCACAGTCTACGGATCCTCCTACAATGAGCAGTTCTTC	CASITVYGSSYNEQFF
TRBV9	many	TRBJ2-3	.	TGTGCCAGCAGCACACAAGATACGCAGTATTTT	CASSTQDTQYF
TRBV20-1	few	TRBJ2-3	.	TGCAGTGCTAGGGGAGGCGGGGGCAGCACAGATACGCAGTATTTT	CSARGGGGSTDTQYF
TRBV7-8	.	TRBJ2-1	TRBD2	TGTGCCAGCAGTAGAACCGGGACTAGATACAATGAGCAGTTCTTC	CASSRTGTRYNEQFF
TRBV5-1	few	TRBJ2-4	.	TGCGCCAGCAGCGCCCAGGGGGGGAACATTCAGTACTTC	CASSAQGGNIQYF
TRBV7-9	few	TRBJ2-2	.	TGTGCCAGCAGCTTTATCGGAGAGGAGCTGTTTTTT	CASSFIGEELFF
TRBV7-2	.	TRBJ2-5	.	TGTGCCAGCAGCTGGGCTGGAGAAGAGACCCAGTACTTC	CASSWAGEETQYF
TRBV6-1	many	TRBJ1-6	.	TGTGCCAGCAGCCACAGGGAATCACCCCTCCACTTT	CASSHRESPLHF
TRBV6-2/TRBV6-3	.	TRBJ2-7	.	TGTGCCAGCAGACCCACGCAGGGAGCGTGGGAGCAGTACTTC	CASRPTQGAWEQYF
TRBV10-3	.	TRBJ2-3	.	TGTGCCATCAGTAGTGAGGGCCCGCGCACAGATACGCAGTATTTT	CAISSEGPRTDTQYF
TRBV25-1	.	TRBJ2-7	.	TGTGCCAGCAGTGGTTTAGGGAGCGGACTAACCATCTACGAGCAGTACTTC	CASSGLGSGLTIYEQYF
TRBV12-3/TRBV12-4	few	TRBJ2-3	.	TGTGCCAGCAGTTCGAGGGGGAGCGATACGCAGTATTTT	CASSSRGSDTQYF
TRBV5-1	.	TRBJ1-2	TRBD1	TGCGCCAGCAGCTTGGGGACGGACAGGGCGAATGGCTACACCTTC	CASSLGTDRANGYTF
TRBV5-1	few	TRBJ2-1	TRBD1	TGCGCCAGCAGCTTACGGACAGGGCTTGACAATGAGCAGTTCTTC	CASSLRTGLDNEQFF
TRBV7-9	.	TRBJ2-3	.	TGTGCCAGCAGCGCCGGCCAGCGGGCGGGTACAGATACGCAGTATTTT	CASSAGQRAGTDTQYF
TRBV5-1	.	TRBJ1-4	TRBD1	TGCGCCAGCACGACAGGGAACAATAATGAAAAACTGTTTTTT	CASTTGNNNEKLFF
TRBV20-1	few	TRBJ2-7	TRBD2	TGCAGTGCAGGGGGACTAGCGGCCTCCTACGAGCAGTACTTC	CSAGGLAASYEQYF
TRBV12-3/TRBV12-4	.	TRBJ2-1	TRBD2	TGTGCCAGCAGTTTAAACCGTCTAGCGGGCATAGATGAGCAGTTCTTC	CASSLNRLAGIDEQFF
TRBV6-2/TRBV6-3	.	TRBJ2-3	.	TGTGCCAGCAGTCAGGGGTTCGGTGCAGATACGCAGTATTTT	CASSQGFGADTQYF